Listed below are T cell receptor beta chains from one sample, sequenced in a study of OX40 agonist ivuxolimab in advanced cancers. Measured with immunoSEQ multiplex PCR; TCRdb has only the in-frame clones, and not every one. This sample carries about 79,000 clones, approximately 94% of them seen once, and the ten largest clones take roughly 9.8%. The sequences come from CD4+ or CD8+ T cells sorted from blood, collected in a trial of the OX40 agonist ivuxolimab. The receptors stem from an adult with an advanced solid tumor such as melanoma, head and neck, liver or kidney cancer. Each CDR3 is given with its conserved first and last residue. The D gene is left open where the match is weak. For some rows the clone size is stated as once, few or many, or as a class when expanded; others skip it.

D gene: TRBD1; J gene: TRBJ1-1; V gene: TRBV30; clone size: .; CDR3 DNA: TGTGCCTGGAGTTTCCCGGACAGGTCTGAAGCTTTCTTT; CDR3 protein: CAWSFPDRSEAFF
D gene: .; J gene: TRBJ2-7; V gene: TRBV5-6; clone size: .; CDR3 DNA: TGTGCCAGCAGTTCCTCAGGGCTGGTCTACGAGCAGTACTTC; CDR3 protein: CASSSSGLVYEQYF
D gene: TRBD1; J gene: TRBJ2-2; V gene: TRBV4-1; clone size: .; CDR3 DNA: TGCGCCAGCAGCCAAGATTTTGGGACAGCCTTGTTGGGGGAGCTGTTTTTT; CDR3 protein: CASSQDFGTALLGELFF
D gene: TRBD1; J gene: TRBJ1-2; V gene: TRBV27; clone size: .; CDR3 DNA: TGTGCCAGCAGTCCCCAGTGGGACAGGGAGGACTATGGCTACACCTTC; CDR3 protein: CASSPQWDREDYGYTF
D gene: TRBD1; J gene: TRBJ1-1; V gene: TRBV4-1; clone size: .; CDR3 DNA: TGCGCCAGCAGCCTCCGGGACAGGGGCACTGAAGCTTTCTTT; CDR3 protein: CASSLRDRGTEAFF
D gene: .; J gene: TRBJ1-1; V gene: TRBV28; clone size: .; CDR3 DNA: TGTGCCAGCGTCGCGCTCTCAGGACCCCATGAAGCTTTCTTT; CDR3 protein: CASVALSGPHEAFF
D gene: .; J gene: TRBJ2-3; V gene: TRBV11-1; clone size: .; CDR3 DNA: TGTGCCAGCAGCTTAGTAAGGGGCCTCACAGATACGCAGTATTTT; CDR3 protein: CASSLVRGLTDTQYF
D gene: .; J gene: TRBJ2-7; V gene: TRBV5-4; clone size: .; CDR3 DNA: TGTGCCAGCAGCTTTGGAAAAGGTTACGAGCAGTACTTC; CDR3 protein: CASSFGKGYEQYF
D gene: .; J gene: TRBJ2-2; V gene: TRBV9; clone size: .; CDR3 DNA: TGTGCCAGCAGCGTAGCTGGGGACACCGGGGAGCTGTTTTTT; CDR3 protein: CASSVAGDTGELFF
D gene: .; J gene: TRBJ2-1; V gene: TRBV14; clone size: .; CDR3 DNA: TGTGCCAGCAGCCAAGATCTCTACTCGGTGGCCTCAAGAGGGCAGTTCTTC; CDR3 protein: CASSQDLYSVASRGQFF
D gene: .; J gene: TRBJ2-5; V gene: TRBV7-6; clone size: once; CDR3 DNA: TGTGCCAGCAGCTCTCTGGGGAAACAAGAGACCCAGTACTTC; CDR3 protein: CASSSLGKQETQYF
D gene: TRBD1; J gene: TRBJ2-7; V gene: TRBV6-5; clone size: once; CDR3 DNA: TGTGCCAGCAGTTACTCTAAGGGGGCACCCGACGAGCAGTACTTC; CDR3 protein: CASSYSKGAPDEQYF
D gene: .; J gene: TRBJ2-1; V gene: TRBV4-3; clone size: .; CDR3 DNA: TGCGCCAGCAGCCAAGATGCCCAGTTCGCCGAGCAGTTCTTC; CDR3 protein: CASSQDAQFAEQFF
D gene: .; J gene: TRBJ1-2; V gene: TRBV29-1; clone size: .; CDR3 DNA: TGCAGCGTTGTTACAGGGCTTGTGGATGGCTACACCTTC; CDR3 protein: CSVVTGLVDGYTF
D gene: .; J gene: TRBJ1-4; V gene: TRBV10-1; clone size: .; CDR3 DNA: TGCGCCAGCAGTGAGTCGACAAATTCCAGGGCGTATGAAAAACTGTTTTTT; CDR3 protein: CASSESTNSRAYEKLFF
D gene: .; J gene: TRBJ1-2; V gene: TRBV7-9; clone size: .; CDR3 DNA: TGTGCCAGCAGCTTACAAGGGGACAATTTCTATGGCTACACCTTC; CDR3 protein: CASSLQGDNFYGYTF
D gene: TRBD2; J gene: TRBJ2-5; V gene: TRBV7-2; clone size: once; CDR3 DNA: TGTGCCAGCAGCAAAGGGACTAGCGGACCGTACCAAGAGACCCAGTACTTC; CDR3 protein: CASSKGTSGPYQETQYF
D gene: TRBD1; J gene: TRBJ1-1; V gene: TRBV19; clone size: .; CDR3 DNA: TGTGCCAGTAGTCCCGGACAGGGAGCGGGGACTGAAGCTTTCTTT; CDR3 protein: CASSPGQGAGTEAFF
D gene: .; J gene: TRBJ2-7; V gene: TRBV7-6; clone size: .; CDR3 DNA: TGTGCCAGCAGCTTAGTCGCCTTAGAGCTCGGGGCCTCCTACGAGCAGTACTTC; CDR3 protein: CASSLVALELGASYEQYF
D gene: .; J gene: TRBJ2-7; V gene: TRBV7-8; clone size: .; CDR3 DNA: TGTGCCAGCAGCTACCCCCCGGGGAGAACCTACGAGCAGTACTTC; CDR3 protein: CASSYPPGRTYEQYF
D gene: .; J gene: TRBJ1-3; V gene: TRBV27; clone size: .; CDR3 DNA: TGTGCCAGCAGTCCGGGGTCGTTTGGAAACACCATATATTTT; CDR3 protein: CASSPGSFGNTIYF
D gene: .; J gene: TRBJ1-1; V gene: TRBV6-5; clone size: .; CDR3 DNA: TGTGCCAGCACCTTCCCTGGGGGGACTGAAGCTTTCTTT; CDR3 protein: CASTFPGGTEAFF
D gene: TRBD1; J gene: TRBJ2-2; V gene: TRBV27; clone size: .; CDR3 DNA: TGTGCCAGCAGTTTAGACCTCCCTGACAGGGGGTCGAACACCGGGGAGCTGTTTTTT; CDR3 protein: CASSLDLPDRGSNTGELFF
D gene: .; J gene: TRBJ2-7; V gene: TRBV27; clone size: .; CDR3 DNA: TGTGCCAGTTCCTCGACTGGCTACGAGCAGTACTTC; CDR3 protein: CASSSTGYEQYF
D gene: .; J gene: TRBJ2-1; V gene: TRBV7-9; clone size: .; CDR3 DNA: TGTGCCAGCAGCTCCGGAAACACATTGGTCGAGGAGCAGTTCTTC; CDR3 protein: CASSSGNTLVEEQFF
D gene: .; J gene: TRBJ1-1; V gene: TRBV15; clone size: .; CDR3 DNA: TGTGCCACCAGCCCACGGGAAGGATCTAACACTGAAGCTTTCTTT; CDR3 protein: CATSPREGSNTEAFF
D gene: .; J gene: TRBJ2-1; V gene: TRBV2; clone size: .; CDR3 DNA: TGTGCCAGCGAAGGGGCGGAGAGGCGGGAAGACTACAATGAGCAGTTCTTC; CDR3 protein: CASEGAERREDYNEQFF
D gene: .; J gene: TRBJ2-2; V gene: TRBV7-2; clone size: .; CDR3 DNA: TGTGCCAGCAGCTCCCCTTGGGCAGTGAACACCGGGGAGCTGTTTTTT; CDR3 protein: CASSSPWAVNTGELFF
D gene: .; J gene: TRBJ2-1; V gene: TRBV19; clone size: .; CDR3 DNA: TGTGCCAGTAGTCCCAGAAGGGGGGGCAATGAGCAGTTCTTC; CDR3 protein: CASSPRRGGNEQFF
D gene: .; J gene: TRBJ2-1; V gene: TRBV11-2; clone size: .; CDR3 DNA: TGTGCCAGCAGCCCCGAGATAGCGTCGTGGCATGAGCAGTTCTTC; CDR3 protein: CASSPEIASWHEQFF
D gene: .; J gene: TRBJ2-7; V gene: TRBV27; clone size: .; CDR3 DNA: TGTGCCAGCAGTTTTGGAGAGTCACCCTACGAGCAGTACTTC; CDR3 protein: CASSFGESPYEQYF
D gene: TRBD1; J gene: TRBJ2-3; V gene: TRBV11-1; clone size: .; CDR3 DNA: TGTGCCAGCAGCTCAGGGGGCGGTACAGATACGCAGTATTTT; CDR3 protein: CASSSGGGTDTQYF
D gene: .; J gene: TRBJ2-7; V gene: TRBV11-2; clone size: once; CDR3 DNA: TGTGCCAGCAGCTTAGTCCAGGTGCCCTACGAGCAGTACTTC; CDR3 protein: CASSLVQVPYEQYF
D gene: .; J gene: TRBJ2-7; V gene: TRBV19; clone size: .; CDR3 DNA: TGTGCCAGTAGTATTAATACAGCCCTGCAGGAGCAGTACTTC; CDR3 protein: CASSINTALQEQYF
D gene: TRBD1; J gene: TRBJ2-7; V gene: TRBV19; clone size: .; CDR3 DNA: TGTGCCAGTAGTCCAGCCGGGACAGGGGACGAGCAGTACTTC; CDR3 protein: CASSPAGTGDEQYF
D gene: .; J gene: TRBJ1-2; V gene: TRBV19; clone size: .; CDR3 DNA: TGTGCCAGTAGTATAGGTGGGGATGGCTACACCTTC; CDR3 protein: CASSIGGDGYTF
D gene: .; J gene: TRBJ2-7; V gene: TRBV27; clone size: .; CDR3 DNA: TGTGCCAGCAGTTTATCTGATAACTCCTACGAGCAGTACTTC; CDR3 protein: CASSLSDNSYEQYF
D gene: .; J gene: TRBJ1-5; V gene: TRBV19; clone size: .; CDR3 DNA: TGTGCCAGTAGTTTCCTTAACCGGGACGTTCGGGGACCCCAGCATTTT; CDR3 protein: CASSFLNRDVRGPQHF
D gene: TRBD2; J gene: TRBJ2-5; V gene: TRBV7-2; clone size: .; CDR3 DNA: TGTGCCAGCAGCTTACTGGCGGGAGCAGAGACCCAGTACTTC; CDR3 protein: CASSLLAGAETQYF
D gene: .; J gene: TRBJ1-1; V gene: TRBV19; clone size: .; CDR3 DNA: TGTGCCAGTAGTATCCCGCGACGGGCTGAAGCTTTCTTT; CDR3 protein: CASSIPRRAEAFF
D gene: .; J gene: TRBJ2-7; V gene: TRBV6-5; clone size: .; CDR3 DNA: TGTGCCAGCAGCCCGTCCTACGAGCAGTACTTC; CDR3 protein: CASSPSYEQYF